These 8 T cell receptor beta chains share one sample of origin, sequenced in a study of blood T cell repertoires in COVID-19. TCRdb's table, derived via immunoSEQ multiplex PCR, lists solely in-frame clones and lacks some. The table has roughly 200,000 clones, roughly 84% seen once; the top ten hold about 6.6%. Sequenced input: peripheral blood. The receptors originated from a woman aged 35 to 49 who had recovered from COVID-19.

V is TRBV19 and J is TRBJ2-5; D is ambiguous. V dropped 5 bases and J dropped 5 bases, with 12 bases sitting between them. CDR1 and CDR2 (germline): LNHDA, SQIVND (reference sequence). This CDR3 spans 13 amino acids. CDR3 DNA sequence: TGTGCCAGTAGTGGTGGAGTTCGGGAGACCCAGTACTTC. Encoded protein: CASSGGVRETQYF.

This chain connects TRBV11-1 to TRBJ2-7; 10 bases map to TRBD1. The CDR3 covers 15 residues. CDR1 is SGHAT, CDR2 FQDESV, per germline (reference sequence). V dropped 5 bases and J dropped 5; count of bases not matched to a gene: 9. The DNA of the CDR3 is TGTGCCAGCAGCGCGACACGGGACAGGGGTCACGAGCAGTACTTC. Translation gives CASSATRDRGHEQYF. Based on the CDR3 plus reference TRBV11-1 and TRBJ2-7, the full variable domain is EAEVAQSPRYKITEKSQAVAFWCDPISGHATLYWYRQILGQGPELLVQFQDESVVDDSQLPKDRFSAERLKGVDSTLKIQPAELGDSAMYLCASSATRDRGHEQYFGPGTRLTVT.

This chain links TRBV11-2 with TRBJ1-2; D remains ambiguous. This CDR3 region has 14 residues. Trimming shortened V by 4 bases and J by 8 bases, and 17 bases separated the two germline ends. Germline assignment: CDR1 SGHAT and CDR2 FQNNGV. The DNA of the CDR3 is TGTGCCAGCAGCTCGCCGACCCTCGGAGGGGGCTACACCTTC. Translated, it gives CASSSPTLGGGYTF.

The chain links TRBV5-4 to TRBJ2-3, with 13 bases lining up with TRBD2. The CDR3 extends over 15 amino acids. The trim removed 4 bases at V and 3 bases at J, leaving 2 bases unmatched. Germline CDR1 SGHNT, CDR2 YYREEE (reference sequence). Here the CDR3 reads CASSLTSGRTDTQYF. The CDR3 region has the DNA TGTGCCAGCAGCCTGACTAGCGGGAGGACAGATACGCAGTATTTT.

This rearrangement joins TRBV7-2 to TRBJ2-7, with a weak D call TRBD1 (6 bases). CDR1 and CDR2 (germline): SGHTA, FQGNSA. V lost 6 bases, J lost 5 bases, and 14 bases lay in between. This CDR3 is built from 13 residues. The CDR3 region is CASRLRQGNEQYF. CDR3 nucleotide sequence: TGTGCCAGCAGGTTACGTCAGGGGAACGAGCAGTACTTC.

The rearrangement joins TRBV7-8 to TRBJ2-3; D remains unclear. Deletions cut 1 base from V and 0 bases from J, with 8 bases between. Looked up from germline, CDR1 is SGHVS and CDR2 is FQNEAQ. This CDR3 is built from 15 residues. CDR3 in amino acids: CASSLGVASTDTQYF. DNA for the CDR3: TGTGCCAGCAGCTTAGGGGTAGCTAGCACAGATACGCAGTATTTT.

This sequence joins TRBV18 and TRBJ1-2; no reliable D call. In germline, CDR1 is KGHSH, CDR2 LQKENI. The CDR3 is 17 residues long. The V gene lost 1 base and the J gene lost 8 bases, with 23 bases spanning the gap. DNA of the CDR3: TGTGCCAGCTCACCACTTACTACTACCGGGAACAGCGGGGGCTACACCTTC. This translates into CASSPLTTTGNSGGYTF. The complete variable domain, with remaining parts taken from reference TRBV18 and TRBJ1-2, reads NAGVMQNPRHLVRRRGQEARLRCSPMKGHSHVYWYRQLPEEGLKFMVYLQKENIIDESGMPKERFSAEFPKEGPSILRIQQVVRGDSAAYFCASSPLTTTGNSGGYTFGSGTRLTVV.

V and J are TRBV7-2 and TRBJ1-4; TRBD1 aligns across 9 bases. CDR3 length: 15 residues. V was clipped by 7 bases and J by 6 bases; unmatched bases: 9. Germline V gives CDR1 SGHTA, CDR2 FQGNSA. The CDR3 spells CASTFGDRAYEKLFF. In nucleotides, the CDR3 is TGTGCCAGCACCTTCGGGGACAGGGCTTATGAAAAACTGTTTTTT.